This entry lists 20 T cell receptor beta chains sequenced from one sample in a study of cytomegalovirus exposure and HLA in healthy donors. Primers: 60 Vbeta forward and 13 Jbeta reverse. Assay used: immunoSEQ multiplex PCR; TCRdb lists only in-frame clones, some missing. The sample yields around 160,000 clones, 65% to 85% seen once. Sequencing was carried out using PBMCs. These receptors were taken from a woman in her 40s in good health and CMV-seropositive.

This chain uses TRBV6-1 with TRBJ1-6; 7 bases line up with TRBD1. V was clipped by 4 bases and J by 9 bases; unmatched bases: 9. CDR1 MNHNS and CDR2 SASEGT come from the germline V gene. The CDR3 has 15 residues. The CDR3 loop is CASSATGTEISPLHF. The DNA of the CDR3 is TGTGCCAGCAGTGCCACCGGGACAGAAATTTCACCCCTCCACTTT.

The chain carries TRBV10-3 and TRBJ2-5, with D perhaps matching TRBD2 (5 bases). V shed 4 bases and J shed 5 bases, with 14 bases lying between them. Per the germline V gene, CDR1 is ENHRY and CDR2 is SYGVKD. The CDR3 has 14 residues. In nucleotides, the CDR3 is TGTGCCATCAGTGTAGGGCGAGGGTCGGAGACCCAGTACTTC. This sequence encodes CAISVGRGSETQYF.

This clone was seen once. The chain joins TRBV9 to TRBJ1-4; TRBD1 aligns across 8 bases. The CDR3 runs to 17 residues. Germline trimming cut 0 bases from V and 3 bases from J; bases unmatched to any gene: 7. Germline loops: CDR1 SGDLS, CDR2 YYNGEE. In DNA, the CDR3 is TGTGCCAGCAGCGTAGGAGACAGGGGCGAGGCTAATGAAAAACTGTTTTTT. Its translation is CASSVGDRGEANEKLFF.

V gene TRBV10-3 combines with J gene TRBJ2-3; 9 nucleotides line up with TRBD2. Trimming removed 6 bases from V and 5 bases from J; junction bases left unmatched: 3. This CDR3 is 13 amino acids long. The germline CDR1 and CDR2 sequences are ENHRY and SYGVKD. The CDR3 protein is CAIRRGGEDTQYF. The CDR3 DNA follows: TGTGCCATCAGGCGGGGGGGAGAAGATACGCAGTATTTT.

The chain couples TRBV6-6 to TRBJ1-5, with no clear D. Trimming stripped 6 bases from V and 4 bases from J, with 10 bases between. Germline V lookup: CDR1 MNHNY, CDR2 SVGAGI (reference sequence). The CDR3 length is 13 residues. The CDR3 region is CASRKTENQPQHF. CDR3 DNA sequence: TGTGCCAGCAGAAAAACGGAGAATCAGCCCCAGCATTTT.

The chain has TRBV4-1 and TRBJ2-2, with D perhaps TRBD2 (8 bases). V lost 5 bases to trimming and J lost 1 base, with 17 bases between them. The CDR3 sequence is 17 residues long. Germline V gives CDR1 MGHRA, CDR2 YSYEKL. The CDR3 DNA follows: TGCGCCAGCAGCAAAGGGACAGCGGGGGTGAACACCGGGGAGCTGTTTTTT. Protein product: CASSKGTAGVNTGELFF.

V and J are TRBV7-9 and TRBJ1-4; 9 nucleotides agree with TRBD1. The CDR3 has 15 residues. Germline trimming cut 8 bases from V and 7 bases from J; bases unmatched to any gene: 11. Germline V CDR1 and CDR2: SEHNR, FQNEAQ (reference sequence). The CDR3 loop reads CASRPLQGASEKLFF. The CDR3 nucleotides are TGTGCCAGCCGACCCCTACAGGGGGCGAGTGAAAAACTGTTTTTT.

The chain employs TRBV9 and TRBJ1-5, with D maybe TRBD1 (6 bases). From germline, CDR1 is SGDLS and CDR2 YYNGEE. V gave up 2 bases and J gave up 4 bases, with 10 bases separating them. The CDR3 loop spans 14 amino acids. The CDR3 region is CASSVSGVNQPQHF. The CDR3 coding sequence is TGTGCCAGCAGCGTTTCAGGGGTTAATCAGCCCCAGCATTTT.

J is TRBJ1-2 and V is TRBV2, with TRBD1 matching over 7 bases. The CDR3 is 17 residues long. CDR1 and CDR2 from the germline V gene are SNHLY and FYNNEI. V lost 5 bases to trimming and J lost 4 bases; unmatched junction nucleotides: 16. CDR3 coding DNA: TGTGCCAGCAGTCCGACCTATAGGACAGGTACACGCTATGGCTACACCTTC. It encodes CASSPTYRTGTRYGYTF.

The chain joins TRBV19 to TRBJ2-5; 7 bases are shared with TRBD2. This CDR3 region has 13 residues. V was pared by 3 bases and J by 10 bases, with 8 bases of the junction left unmatched. From germline, CDR1 is LNHDA and CDR2 SQIVND (reference sequence). Here the CDR3 reads CASSISGGGSQYF. DNA for the CDR3: TGTGCCAGTAGTATCTCCGGCGGGGGTAGCCAGTACTTC.

This clone was seen only once. V is TRBV5-6 and J is TRBJ1-5, with 9 bases identical to TRBD1. V was clipped by 2 bases and J by 2 bases; unmatched bases: 5. The germline CDR1 and CDR2 sequences are SGHDT and YYEEEE. The CDR3 extends over 16 amino acids. Here the CDR3 reads CASSFTGGVGNQPQHF. CDR3 nucleotides: TGTGCCAGCAGCTTCACAGGGGGCGTGGGCAATCAGCCCCAGCATTTT.

This chain's CDR3 is CASSVTGLLNTEAFF. The CDR3 DNA follows: TGCGCCAGCAGCGTAACAGGGTTGCTGAACACTGAAGCTTTCTTT. The chain has TRBV5-1 and TRBJ1-1, with a weak D call TRBD1 (6 bases). Trimming took off 4 bases at V and 0 bases at J, with 13 bases between the two ends. Germline CDR1 reads SGHRS; CDR2 reads YFSETQ. CDR3 length equals 15 residues. Full variable domain (rest looked up from reference TRBV5-1 and TRBJ1-1): KAGVTQTPRYLIKTRGQQVTLSCSPISGHRSVSWYQQTPGQGLQFLFEYFSETQRNKGNFPGRFSGRQFSNSRSEMNVSTLELGDSALYLCASSVTGLLNTEAFFGQGTRLTVV.

The chain joins TRBV5-5 to TRBJ2-5; 11 bases are a match to TRBD1. The CDR3 extends over 15 amino acids. V lost 2 bases and J lost 4; bases outside the gene matches: 4. The germline V gene has CDR1 SGHKS and CDR2 YYEKEE (reference sequence). The CDR3 loop reads CASSFPGQGGETQYF. The CDR3 DNA reads TGTGCCAGCAGCTTCCCGGGACAGGGGGGAGAGACCCAGTACTTC.

The gene calls are TRBV6-4 and TRBJ1-6; perhaps TRBD1 as D (6 bases). Deletions cut 6 bases from V and 12 bases from J, with 18 bases between. This CDR3 has 14 residues. CDR1 is MRHNA, CDR2 SNTAGT, per germline. The CDR3 here is CASRESTGPQPLHF. The CDR3 bases are TGTGCCAGCAGGGAATCGACAGGCCCTCAACCCCTCCACTTT.

The rearrangement uses TRBV2 and TRBJ2-3; D perhaps matches TRBD2 (5 bases). The V and J ends lost 5 bases and 0 bases respectively, with 12 bases between them. This CDR3 region has 15 residues. The germline gives CDR1 SNHLY, CDR2 FYNNEI. CDR3 region: CASSPIAPSTDTQYF. The CDR3 DNA sequence: TGTGCCAGCAGTCCTATAGCGCCGAGCACAGATACGCAGTATTTT.

The chain joins TRBV9 to TRBJ1-1, with D possibly being TRBD1 (5 bases). Germline CDR1 reads SGDLS; CDR2 reads YYNGEE. Trimming took 5 bases from V and 1 from J, leaving 12 bases between them. CDR3 size: 14 residues. This CDR3 is CASRTGLQNTEAFF. The CDR3 coding sequence is TGTGCCAGCAGGACGGGACTCCAGAACACTGAAGCTTTCTTT. The complete variable domain, with remaining parts taken from reference TRBV9 and TRBJ1-1, reads DSGVTQTPKHLITATGQRVTLRCSPRSGDLSVYWYQQSLDQGLQFLIQYYNGEERAKGNILERFSAQQFPDLHSELNLSSLELGDSALYFCASRTGLQNTEAFFGQGTRLTVV.

Worth noting for this clone: A read error may produce the germline difference seen at one junction end. The rearrangement links TRBV7-9 to TRBJ1-1; D is perhaps TRBD1 (6 bases). From germline, CDR1 is SEHNR and CDR2 FQNEAQ (reference sequence). The length of the CDR3 is 14 residues. The CDR3 spells CSSRLLQGSTEAFF. CDR3 nucleotide sequence: TGTTCCAGCAGACTCCTCCAGGGGTCCACTGAAGCTTTCTTT.

This clone was detected only once. The chain links TRBV25-1 to TRBJ1-1; D ambiguous. In germline, CDR1 is MGHDK, CDR2 SYGVNS. The CDR3 consists of 14 residues. The germline V and J ends were trimmed by 5 bases and 1 base, with 11 bases remaining between them. CDR3 sequence reads: CASSPTRPNTEAFF. Here the CDR3 DNA reads TGTGCCAGCAGTCCCACCAGGCCGAACACTGAAGCTTTCTTT. Supplemented by reference TRBV25-1 and TRBJ1-1, the full variable domain reads EADIYQTPRYLVIGTGKKITLECSQTMGHDKMYWYQQDPGMELHLIHYSYGVNSTEKGDLSSESTVSRIRTEHFPLTLESARPSHTSQYLCASSPTRPNTEAFFGQGTRLTVV.

V is TRBV5-6 and J is TRBJ2-1; 10 bases fit TRBD1. Per the germline V gene, CDR1 is SGHDT and CDR2 is YYEEEE. Trimming removed 7 bases from V and 8 bases from J; junction bases left unmatched: 12. The CDR3 loop spans 15 amino acids. The CDR3 region is CASWPGQGLRDEQFF. The CDR3 region has the DNA TGTGCCAGCTGGCCGGGACAGGGGTTAAGGGATGAGCAGTTCTTC.

This chain links TRBV7-9 with TRBJ2-5; D perhaps matches TRBD2 (5 bases). This CDR3 is 15 amino acids long. The V gene lost 1 base and the J gene lost 2 bases, with 11 bases spanning the gap. Germline V lookup: CDR1 SEHNR, CDR2 FQNEAQ (reference sequence). CDR3 nucleotide sequence: TGTGCCAGCAGCTTAGGGATTACTAGTCAAGAGACCCAGTACTTC. Its translation: CASSLGITSQETQYF.